This T cell receptor (beta chain) appears in the sequencing data of a study of blood T cell repertoires in COVID-19 (dated by TCRdb to about 2020). Concerning the study at large: Samples from collaborators originated in the United States, Italy and Spain and spanned both the acute and convalescent phases of COVID-19. The prospective study material was composed of cDNA or gDNA derived from T cells, B-cell-depleted T cells, or PBMCs. Subjects who had been exposed to COVID-19, were actively infected with it, or had recovered from it provided the deeply sampled blood TCRbeta repertoires that made up the dataset. The repertoires were released in a freely available public database intended as a resource for research on the immune response to SARS-CoV-2. The samples were drawn from the first 160 participants of the ongoing ImmuneRACE study and from 950 to 1,500 subjects provided by 6 global collaborators. Nearly every sample came with metadata listing a de-identified subject ID, COVID-19 status, age in years and sex. HLA class I and class II types, where available, came from metadata supplied by the sample provider rather than from assay-based typing.

TCRbeta CDR3 regions were amplified from genomic DNA by means of the immunoSEQ Assay, a bias-controlled multiplex PCR. As for how the authors treated the data: Nucleated cell counts per sample were estimated from amplification of reference gene primers within the assay. Sequence reads were collapsed and filtered to measure the absolute abundance of every unique TCRbeta CDR3 rearrangement. Productive Simpson clonality was computed per sample as the square root of Simpson's diversity index over productive rearrangements. Held by TCRdb, this immuneACCESS table contains in-frame sequences only and omits some clones. Under half of the omission traces to an unresolved V gene where checked; the cause of the rest is unknown. V and J calls and clone size come straight from that table; D and trimming were deduced from the DNA. In this sample the table shows some 200,000 clones, roughly 80% of which occur a single time. Clones ranked in the top ten supply 0.85% to 0.95% of the sample.

With regard to this clone: The target of this receptor is not known. The sample holds no much larger clone one base away, and base qualities are not on file.

One collaborating source in Seattle enrolled patients during active infection and followed them longitudinally through the course of disease. Collaborating institutions collected whole blood in K2EDTA tubes following their own protocols. For TCRbeta analysis, collaborators shipped samples as frozen whole blood, isolated PBMCs, or DNA extracted from either of those sample types. The full study reports these points: How much clinical and demographic metadata was included differed by source and by participant, and the metadata was provided uncurated.

From the cysteine through the phenylalanine, the CDR3 covers 16 amino acids. This entry keeps only the CDR3 DNA: 48 bases, framed from base 1. The germline V and J ends show losses of 3 bases and 4 bases respectively, and no gene match explains 9 bases of the junction. According to the germline V gene, CDR1 reads KGHSH and CDR2 reads LQKENI. The sample taken for sequencing was peripheral blood. The rearrangement combines TRBV18 with TRBJ2-3, with 8 bases matching TRBD2. This sequence originates from a man aged 55 to 70 with COVID-19, enrolled during active disease. At the DNA level, the sequence is TGTGCCAGCTCACCTTCTTCTAGCGGGTTGTCAGATACGCAGTATTTT. It translates to CASSPSSSGLSDTQYF. Full variable domain (CDR3 extended with the reference TRBV18 and TRBJ2-3 proteins): NAGVMQNPRHLVRRRGQEARLRCSPMKGHSHVYWYRQLPEEGLKFMVYLQKENIIDESGMPKERFSAEFPKEGPSILRIQQVVRGDSAAYFCASSPSSSGLSDTQYFGPGTRLTVL.